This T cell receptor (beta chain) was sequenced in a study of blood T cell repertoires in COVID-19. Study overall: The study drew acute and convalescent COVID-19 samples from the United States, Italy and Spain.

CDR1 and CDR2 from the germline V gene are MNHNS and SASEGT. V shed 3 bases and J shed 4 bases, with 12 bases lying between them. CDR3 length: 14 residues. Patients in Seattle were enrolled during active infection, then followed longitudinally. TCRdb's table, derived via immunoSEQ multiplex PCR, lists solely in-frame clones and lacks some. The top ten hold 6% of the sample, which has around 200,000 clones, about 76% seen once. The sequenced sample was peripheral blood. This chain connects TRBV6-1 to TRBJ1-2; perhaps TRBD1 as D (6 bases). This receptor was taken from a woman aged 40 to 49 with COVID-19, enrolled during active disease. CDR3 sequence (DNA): TGTGCCAGCAGTGAGGGCAGGGGATCCTATGGCTACACCTTC. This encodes CASSEGRGSYGYTF.